These 9 T cell receptor beta chains were all obtained from the same sample, sequenced in a study of T cell responses to AZD1222 COVID-19 vaccine. Clones were sequenced by immunoSEQ multiplex PCR, and TCRdb holds only the in-frame ones, with some missing. The repertoire holds roughly 40,000 clones, with 88% as singletons. The sequencing used peripheral blood, collected 28 days after the second AZD1222 dose. The receptors stem from an adult who received the AZD1222 COVID-19 vaccine.

This clone was counted once. The V and J genes are TRBV27 and TRBJ1-1; D is uncertain. This CDR3 spans 13 amino acids. Per the germline V gene, CDR1 is MNHEY and CDR2 is SMNVEV (reference sequence). Trimming removed 3 bases at V and 0 bases at J, with 5 bases between. CDR3 loop: CASSFGMNTEAFF. The CDR3 nucleotides are TGTGCCAGCAGTTTTGGGATGAACACTGAAGCTTTCTTT.

V usage is TRBV27 and J usage is TRBJ2-7, with no clear D. The CDR3 sequence is 11 residues long. V was pared by 4 bases and J by 2 bases, with 3 bases between. Germline V lookup: CDR1 MNHEY, CDR2 SMNVEV (reference sequence). CDR3 DNA: TGTGCCAGCAGTTCGCCCTACGAGCAGTACTTC. Its translation is CASSSPYEQYF.

The rearrangement uses TRBV5-1 and TRBJ2-7; 11 positions agree with TRBD2. V dropped 0 bases and J dropped 4; count of bases not matched to a gene: 3. CDR1 and CDR2 (germline): SGHRS, YFSETQ. This CDR3 contains 15 residues. CDR3 sequence reads: CASSLVAGGPYEQYF. The CDR3 coding sequence is TGCGCCAGCAGCTTGGTAGCGGGAGGGCCTTACGAGCAGTACTTC. The whole variable domain, filled in from reference TRBV5-1 and TRBJ2-7, reads KAGVTQTPRYLIKTRGQQVTLSCSPISGHRSVSWYQQTPGQGLQFLFEYFSETQRNKGNFPGRFSGRQFSNSRSEMNVSTLELGDSALYLCASSLVAGGPYEQYFGPGTRLTVT.

The chain uses TRBV4-2 and TRBJ2-7; D gene ambiguous. Germline V lookup: CDR1 LGHNA, CDR2 YNFKEQ. The V end was cut by 0 bases, the J end by 4 bases, with 7 bases between. CDR3 length: 13 residues. The chain's CDR3 is CASSQDHGYEQYF. The CDR3 coding sequence is TGTGCCAGCAGCCAAGATCACGGGTACGAGCAGTACTTC.

The V call is TRBV24-1, the J call TRBJ2-3; no reliable D call. CDR1 is KGHDR and CDR2 is SFDVKD in the germline V gene. The CDR3 contains 13 residues. The ends were cut back, 9 bases at V and 0 bases at J, with 9 bases in the middle. The CDR3 reads CATGQDSTDTQYF. In DNA, the CDR3 is TGTGCCACCGGGCAGGACAGCACAGATACGCAGTATTTT.

This clone was seen a single time. The chain uses TRBV30 and TRBJ1-2; the D is unclear. The CDR3 totals 13 residues. CDR1 is GTSNPN, CDR2 SVGIG, per germline (reference sequence). V lost 5 bases, J lost 6 bases, and 16 bases lay in between. CDR3: CAWSLERRDGYTF. The CDR3 DNA is TGTGCCTGGTCTCTAGAGAGAAGGGATGGCTACACCTTC.

The gene calls are TRBV30 and TRBJ2-7; no firm D call. V was pared by 1 base and J by 0 bases, with 13 bases between. This CDR3 spans 15 amino acids. The V gene's germline CDR1 is GTSNPN and CDR2 SVGIG (reference sequence). The CDR3 spells CAWSERRRFSYEQYF. The DNA of the CDR3 is TGTGCCTGGAGTGAAAGGCGGCGGTTCTCCTACGAGCAGTACTTC.

The rearrangement links TRBV5-4 to TRBJ2-7; D perhaps matches TRBD2 (6 bases). V was pared by 2 bases and J by 6 bases, with 15 bases between. The CDR3 covers 14 residues. Germline values: CDR1 SGHNT, CDR2 YYREEE (reference sequence). The CDR3 DNA reads TGTGCCAGCAGCTTCGGGACTCCCGAATCCGAGCAGTACTTC. It codes for CASSFGTPESEQYF.

The chain carries TRBV11-2 and TRBJ1-2, with D unclear. This CDR3 contains 14 residues. V lost 4 bases and J 4 bases, leaving 13 bases between the germline ends. The germline V gene encodes CDR1 SGHAT and CDR2 FQNNGV. CDR3 DNA sequence: TGTGCCAGCAGCTCCTTGTTAAGCCCCTATGGCTACACCTTC. It codes for CASSSLLSPYGYTF. The whole variable domain, remainder taken from reference TRBV11-2 and TRBJ1-2, is EAGVAQSPRYKIIEKRQSVAFWCNPISGHATLYWYQQILGQGPKLLIQFQNNGVVDDSQLPKDRFSAERLKGVDSTLKIQPAKLEDSAVYLCASSSLLSPYGYTFGSGTRLTVV.